The present entry profiles one T cell receptor (beta chain) with its context. Its specificity is unknown. The sample originates from a study of T cell responses to AZD1222 COVID-19 vaccine. Regarding the study as a whole: Spike-specific TCR breadth and depth went up after people got two AZD1222 doses. Among spike-specific TCRs, nearly half reportedly target unmutated variant regions. Repertoire sampling happened only post peak T cell response. Donors were mostly white British, more females; clonal diversity possibly underestimated.

The germline V gene has CDR1 SGHDT and CDR2 YYEEEE. V lost 2 bases, J lost 6 bases, and 7 bases lay in between. This CDR3 is built from 12 residues. Sequencing was performed with immunoSEQ multiplex PCR; in TCRdb, only in-frame clones are kept and a portion is missing. The sample holds 150,000 or so clones, 88% seen once. Material: peripheral blood, obtained on day 0 of AZD1222 vaccination. The V gene is TRBV5-6, the J gene TRBJ2-3, with D unresolved. This receptor was obtained from an adult in good health. CDR3 sequence reads: CASSFGGDTQYF. As DNA, the CDR3 is TGTGCCAGCAGCTTCGGTGGGGATACGCAGTATTTT.